In this sample, the clone carrying this TCR beta chain turned up a few times. The V gene's germline CDR1 is MNHEY and CDR2 SMNVEV (reference sequence). The CDR3 consists of 12 residues. V was pared by 8 bases and J by 4 bases, with 9 bases between. The source of the sample is a study of blood T cells in healthy people across ages. Using a J-beta primer mix together with a sample-barcoded 5' primer, a second PCR was run for roughly 7 to 11 cycles. TCRdb redid the calling of the 5' RACE reads with MiXCR, one entry per CDR3 protein. The data contain roughly 1.6 million distinct CDR3 sequences, roughly 30% of them singletons.

V gene TRBV27 combines with J gene TRBJ2-1; D gene unclear. The sequencing input was blood. This TCR was sampled from a woman aged 30 to 39 in good health. CDR3 in DNA: TGTGCCAGCCAAGGGCCGTACAATGAGCAGTTCTTC. Encoded protein: CASQGPYNEQFF.